The 3 T cell receptor beta chains below come from one sample, sequenced in a study of blood T cell repertoires in COVID-19 (dated by TCRdb to the early 2020s). The library was generated by the immunoSEQ multiplex PCR assay. TCRdb took this table from immuneACCESS and kept in-frame rearrangements with V and J called. Such tables lack part of the clones; where checked against another copy, unresolved V genes explain under half of the gap, and the rest is unexplained. This sample lists approximately 250,000 clones; approximately 86% were detected once. The ten largest clones represent approximately 8.2% of the sample. The sequencing input was peripheral blood. Receptors originate from a man aged 40-49 years with active or convalescent COVID-19.

The chain combines TRBV12-3 or TRBV12-4 with TRBJ2-4, with D tentatively TRBD2 (6 bases). The CDR3 sequence is 13 residues long. Trimming shortened V by 6 bases and J by 9 bases, and 15 bases separated the two germline ends. The CDR3 region has the DNA TGTGCCAGCAGACCTAGCTCCGGGGGCATTCAGTACTTC. Translation: CASRPSSGGIQYF.

The chain has TRBV5-1 and TRBJ2-3; 8 nucleotides agree with TRBD1. J lost 5 bases, V lost 4 bases, and 3 bases had no gene match. Germline-derived CDR1 and CDR2 are SGHRS and YFSETQ. The CDR3 runs to 13 residues. CDR3 coding DNA: TGCGCCAGCAGCGAACAGGGGGAAGATACGCAGTATTTT. Translated, it gives CASSEQGEDTQYF.

The V and J genes are TRBV5-1 and TRBJ1-5, with a possible D match to TRBD1 (6 bases). This CDR3 has 14 residues. The V gene lost 3 bases and the J gene lost 2 bases, with 9 bases spanning the gap. Per the germline V gene, CDR1 is SGHRS and CDR2 is YFSETQ. Written as DNA, the CDR3 is TGCGCCAGCAGCTCACAGGGTGGCAATCAGCCCCAGCATTTT. This translates into CASSSQGGNQPQHF.